This TCR beta chain was profiled in a study of cytomegalovirus exposure and HLA in healthy donors. Overall study results and limits: The authors later found TCR association rates varying by HLA locus, with DRB1 most and HLA-C fewest.

The PCR made use of 60 Vbeta and 13 Jbeta primers. Here immunoSEQ multiplex PCR was the method, and the copy in TCRdb shows in-frame clones only, minus some. The sample lists some 130,000 clones; roughly four fifths were seen once. As to this clone: Antigen: not known.

The CDR3 runs to 14 residues. Germline loops: CDR1 MGHDK, CDR2 SYGVNS. Trimming shortened V by 3 bases and J by 1 base, and 6 bases separated the two germline ends. The receptor was derived from a woman in her forties in good health and CMV-seropositive. The sequencing sample was made of PBMCs. The gene calls are TRBV25-1 and TRBJ1-4, with D uncertain. CDR3 DNA: TGTGCCAGCAGTGATCCCTTAACTAATGAAAAACTGTTTTTT. This encodes CASSDPLTNEKLFF.